Only a few counts were recorded for the clone carrying this TCR beta chain. The record originates from a study of blood T cell repertoires in COVID-19. Study summary: Samples representing acute and convalescent COVID-19 were sourced from the United States, Italy and Spain. From T cells, B-cell-depleted T cells, or PBMCs came the material, which was cDNA or gDNA.

As handled by the study authors: Estimation of nucleated cell counts was performed using reference gene primer amplification. Some clones are missing from TCRdb's copy, which holds only in-frame ones; the method was immunoSEQ multiplex PCR. V and J calls and clone size are those listed in that table; D and trimming were worked out from the DNA. The sample has tens of thousands of clones; around 85% are singletons. V lost 0 bases, J lost 15 bases, and 3 bases stayed unmatched. Germline values: CDR1 MNHEY, CDR2 SVGAGI. There are 13 residues in the CDR3. The source of this sequence is a man in his fifties with acute or convalescent COVID-19. Sequences were obtained from peripheral blood. The chain employs TRBV6-5 and TRBJ1-6; 9 positions agree with TRBD1. CDR3 in amino acids: CASSYSGQGHLHF. CDR3 nucleotides: TGTGCCAGCAGTTACTCGGGACAGGGCCACCTCCACTTT.